This T cell receptor (beta chain) was sequenced in a study of blood T cells in healthy people across ages. For the second PCR, which ran for about 6 to 11 cycles, a sample-barcoded 5' primer and a J-beta primer mix were used. Each cDNA molecule received a tag from a template-switch adaptor that had 12 random nucleotides. From the 5' RACE reads, TCRdb called clonotypes with MiXCR, one entry per CDR3 protein. The sample includes roughly 700,000 distinct CDR3 sequences, 45% to 50% of them seen just once. Each donor's blood draw was roughly 10 milliliters of peripheral blood. Study-level points and caveats: TCR beta diversity correlated strongly with naive T cell percentage.

Concerning this clonotype itself: Its cognate antigen is unknown.

CDR3 length: 14 amino acids. Germline-derived CDR1 and CDR2 are DFQATT and SNEGSKA (reference sequence). V was cut by 0 bases and J by 3 bases, with 6 bases left in between. Sequences were obtained from blood. V usage is TRBV20-1 and J usage is TRBJ2-6; D is uncertain. This clonotype originated in a woman aged 60 to 75 in good health. Here the CDR3 DNA reads TGCAGTGCTAGAGACACTGGTGGGGCCAACGTCCTGACTTTC. Translating it yields CSARDTGGANVLTF.